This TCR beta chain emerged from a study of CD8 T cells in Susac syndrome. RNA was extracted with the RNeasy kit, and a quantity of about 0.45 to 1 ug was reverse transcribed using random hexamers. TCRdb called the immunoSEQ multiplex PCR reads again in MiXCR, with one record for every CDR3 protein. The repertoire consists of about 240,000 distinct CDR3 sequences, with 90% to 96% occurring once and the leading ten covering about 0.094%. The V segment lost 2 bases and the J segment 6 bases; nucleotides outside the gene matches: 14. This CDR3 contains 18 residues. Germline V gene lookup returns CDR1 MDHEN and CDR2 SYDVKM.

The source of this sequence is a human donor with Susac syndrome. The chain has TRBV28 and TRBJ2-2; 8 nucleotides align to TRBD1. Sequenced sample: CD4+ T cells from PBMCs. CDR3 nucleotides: TGTGCCAGCAGTTTAGATGACAGGGGAACAAAGAGGGCCGGGGAGCTGTTTTTT. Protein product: CASSLDDRGTKRAGELFF.